These 23 T cell receptor beta chains came from one sample sequenced in a study of cytomegalovirus exposure and HLA in healthy donors. 60 Vbeta and 13 Jbeta primers were used in PCR. Here immunoSEQ multiplex PCR was the method, and the copy in TCRdb shows in-frame clones only, minus some. The data contain some 150,000 clones, around four fifths of them singletons. Sequenced input: PBMCs. The receptors here all came from a woman aged 18-29 years in good health and CMV-seronegative.

V is TRBV4-2 and J is TRBJ1-1; D unresolved. With 4 bases removed from V and 3 bases from J, the gap between germline ends came to 12 bases. This CDR3 spans 14 amino acids. CDR1 and CDR2 from the germline V gene are LGHNA and YNFKEQ. This CDR3 reads CASSRLEGDTEAFF. Written as DNA, the CDR3 is TGTGCCAGCAGCCGCCTCGAGGGAGACACTGAAGCTTTCTTT.

V and J are TRBV28 and TRBJ1-2; TRBD1 agrees at 7 bases. The germline gives CDR1 MDHEN, CDR2 SYDVKM. J gave up 2 bases and V 6 bases, and 12 bases lay outside the gene matches. This CDR3 is built from 16 residues. CDR3 sequence (DNA): TGTGCCAGCAGGTCTGGAGCCGGGACAGAGAACTATGGCTACACCTTC. Residues: CASRSGAGTENYGYTF.

There are a few counts of this clone. This chain joins TRBV4-1 and TRBJ2-1, with a tentative D call TRBD1 (6 bases). The CDR3 is 16 amino acids. Germline V gives CDR1 MGHRA, CDR2 YSYEKL. V gave up 0 bases and J gave up 4 bases, with 13 bases separating them. CDR3: CASSQDVQGNYNEQFF. The CDR3 nucleotides read TGCGCCAGCAGCCAAGATGTTCAGGGGAATTACAATGAGCAGTTCTTC.

The rearrangement uses TRBV5-1 and TRBJ2-2; no reliable D call. V shed 3 bases and J shed 8 bases, with 5 bases lying between them. The germline V gene encodes CDR1 SGHRS and CDR2 YFSETQ. The CDR3 has 11 residues. In nucleotides, the CDR3 is TGCGCCAGCAGCTCCGGTGGGGAGCTGTTTTTT. It yields the protein CASSSGGELFF.

The CDR3 loop reads CAAGTAANYGYTF. CDR3 DNA sequence: TGTGCCGCCGGGACAGCCGCGAATTATGGCTACACCTTC. This chain connects TRBV6-1 to TRBJ1-2, with TRBD1 matching over 7 bases. Germline V gene data show CDR1 as MNHNS and CDR2 as SASEGT. This CDR3 spans 13 amino acids. J lost 5 bases, V lost 11 bases, and 11 bases had no gene match.

The chain has TRBV6-1 and TRBJ1-5, with no clear D. This CDR3 has 13 residues. V was cut by 3 bases and J by 4 bases, with 7 bases left in between. Germline CDR1 is MNHNS and CDR2 is SASEGT. CDR3 amino acids: CASSDRRNQPQHF. The CDR3 DNA sequence: TGTGCCAGCAGTGACAGGAGGAATCAGCCCCAGCATTTT.

Concerning this clone: The sample has other DNA sequences that encode this CDR3 too. The V gene is TRBV5-1, the J gene TRBJ1-2, with 8 bases fitting TRBD1. Germline V gives CDR1 SGHRS, CDR2 YFSETQ. This CDR3 has 14 amino acids. Trimming took 0 bases from V and 2 from J; bases not matched to a gene: 0. CDR3 sequence reads: CASSLGTGNYGYTF. The CDR3 DNA sequence: TGCGCCAGCAGCTTGGGGACAGGGAACTATGGCTACACCTTC.

In its sample, this clone was seen once. The chain couples TRBV4-1 to TRBJ2-1; TRBD2 agrees at 8 bases. Unmatched junction bases numbered 6, after V lost 2 bases and J lost 0 bases. From germline, CDR1 is MGHRA and CDR2 YSYEKL. This CDR3 spans 17 amino acids. The CDR3 DNA reads TGCGCCAGCAGCCAATCTCGCGGGGGGCTCTCCTACAATGAGCAGTTCTTC. Protein sequence: CASSQSRGGLSYNEQFF.

Comments on this clone: Other nucleotide sequences in the sample specify the same CDR3. The chain carries TRBV4-1 and TRBJ2-7; 7 nucleotides agree with TRBD1. From germline, CDR1 is MGHRA and CDR2 YSYEKL. V was clipped by 0 bases and J by 2 bases; unmatched bases: 4. This CDR3 is built from 15 residues. CDR3 nucleotides: TGCGCCAGCAGCCAAGATGGCAGGGGGACCTACGAGCAGTACTTC. Protein product: CASSQDGRGTYEQYF.

This clone showed up just once. The rearrangement joins TRBV28 to TRBJ2-3; D perhaps matches TRBD2 (6 bases). Per germline, CDR1 MDHEN and CDR2 SYDVKM. V was clipped by 5 bases and J by 4 bases, with 13 bases between them. This CDR3 has 14 residues. In DNA, the CDR3 is TGTGCCAGCAGTATAACGGGGGTCCCAGATACGCAGTATTTT. This translates into CASSITGVPDTQYF. The whole variable domain, filled in from reference TRBV28 and TRBJ2-3, reads DVKVTQSSRYLVKRTGEKVFLECVQDMDHENMFWYRQDPGLGLRLIYFSYDVKMKEKGDIPEGYSVSREKKERFSLILESASTNQTSMYLCASSITGVPDTQYFGPGTRLTVL.

J is TRBJ2-6 and V is TRBV7-9; no definite D call. This CDR3 contains 15 residues. Trimming took 10 bases from V and 2 from J, leaving 15 bases between them. Germline V gene sequence: CDR1 SEHNR, CDR2 FQNEAQ (reference sequence). The CDR3 protein is CAILHRSTGANVLTF. CDR3 DNA sequence: TGTGCCATCCTTCACCGGTCAACTGGGGCCAACGTCCTGACTTTC.

The chain carries TRBV2 and TRBJ2-7; 9 bases fit TRBD2. Losses at the gene ends were 6 bases for V and 3 bases for J; bases not matched to a gene: 9. CDR3 size: 15 residues. Germline loops: CDR1 SNHLY, CDR2 FYNNEI. Written as DNA, the CDR3 is TGTGCCAGCAGAGAAACGGGACTAGCAATCTACGAGCAGTACTTC. As protein: CASRETGLAIYEQYF.

This clone was observed a few times. The chain is built from TRBV19 and TRBJ1-2; unclear D gene. The V gene lost 5 bases and the J gene lost 12 bases, with 19 bases spanning the gap. This CDR3 comprises 13 residues. CDR1 is LNHDA, CDR2 SQIVND, per germline (reference sequence). CDR3 nucleotide sequence: TGTGCCAGTAGTCCCGCTTTGAGGTGGGGAGACACCTTC. This gives the protein CASSPALRWGDTF.

This clone was counted a single time. The chain uses TRBV9 and TRBJ2-3; D might be TRBD2 (6 bases). Germline CDR1 reads SGDLS; CDR2 reads YYNGEE. The CDR3 length is 18 residues. V lost 0 bases and J lost 1, with 18 bases in between. DNA for the CDR3: TGTGCCAGCAGCGTAGGTCCCGGGACTTCCTTGGGCACAGATACGCAGTATTTT. Protein: CASSVGPGTSLGTDTQYF.

This clone was found once. V is TRBV28 and J is TRBJ1-4, with D possibly being TRBD1 (5 bases). The CDR3 loop spans 15 amino acids. V was pared by 6 bases and J by 8 bases, with 19 bases between. From germline, CDR1 is MDHEN and CDR2 SYDVKM. The CDR3 protein is CASRTIGRVSEKLFF. CDR3 sequence (DNA): TGTGCCAGCAGAACTATCGGCAGGGTTAGCGAAAAACTGTTTTTT.

The chain couples TRBV5-1 to TRBJ1-4; 8 bases are a match to TRBD1. This CDR3 comprises 13 residues. V lost 5 bases, J lost 7 bases, and 4 bases stayed unmatched. Germline CDR1 reads SGHRS; CDR2 reads YFSETQ. The CDR3, as DNA: TGCGCCAGCAGTACAGGGGGGGGTGAAAAACTGTTTTTT. Translation: CASSTGGGEKLFF. Full variable domain (remainder filled in from reference TRBV5-1 and TRBJ1-4): KAGVTQTPRYLIKTRGQQVTLSCSPISGHRSVSWYQQTPGQGLQFLFEYFSETQRNKGNFPGRFSGRQFSNSRSEMNVSTLELGDSALYLCASSTGGGEKLFFGSGTQLSVL.

This chain links TRBV5-1 with TRBJ1-2; no reliable D call. V was cut by 5 bases and J by 3 bases, with 11 bases left in between. The CDR3 totals 13 residues. CDR1 is SGHRS and CDR2 is YFSETQ in the germline V gene. CDR3 nucleotides: TGCGCCAGCAGGGAGGAAATCTACTATGGCTACACCTTC. Translating it yields CASREEIYYGYTF.

The V call is TRBV28, the J call TRBJ1-5; the D is unclear. Germline V lookup: CDR1 MDHEN, CDR2 SYDVKM. The CDR3 spans 14 residues. V was shortened by 2 bases and J by 7 bases, with 12 bases between the two germline ends. DNA of the CDR3: TGTGCCAGCAGTTTAGAGCTGGGGAGCCAGCCCCAGCATTTT. The encoded protein is CASSLELGSQPQHF.

This rearrangement joins TRBV27 to TRBJ1-1; unclear D gene. This CDR3 contains 13 residues. Germline V CDR1 and CDR2: MNHEY, SMNVEV (reference sequence). Trimming took off 2 bases at V and 11 bases at J, with 15 bases between the two ends. For the CDR3, the DNA is TGTGCCAGCAGTTTAAAGCCCGGGTTTCGGGCTTTCTTT. Translated: CASSLKPGFRAFF.

The genes are TRBV30 and TRBJ2-7; TRBD1 is a possible D gene (5 bases). V was clipped by 0 bases and J by 7 bases, with 13 bases between them. This CDR3 region has 13 residues. Germline V CDR1 and CDR2: GTSNPN, SVGIG (reference sequence). The CDR3: CAWSVGPFGEQYF. The CDR3 DNA sequence: TGTGCCTGGAGTGTGGGGCCCTTTGGGGAGCAGTACTTC.

This chain links TRBV5-6 with TRBJ2-5; TRBD1 aligns across 7 bases. The V gene's germline CDR1 is SGHDT and CDR2 YYEEEE. The ends lost 4 bases at V and 0 bases at J; junction bases unmatched: 6. The CDR3 is made up of 15 amino acids. The DNA of the CDR3 is TGTGCCAGCAGCCTCGGGACAGCGTACCAAGAGACCCAGTACTTC. It yields the protein CASSLGTAYQETQYF.

The V and J genes are TRBV5-1 and TRBJ1-1, with TRBD1 identical over 8 bases. This CDR3 is 16 amino acids long. Germline CDR1 is SGHRS and CDR2 is YFSETQ. V shed 1 base, J shed 4 bases, and the junction held 9 bases outside the gene matches. DNA of the CDR3: TGCGCCAGCAGCTTGTGGGTCGACAGGGGTTTCACTGAAGCTTTCTTT. As protein: CASSLWVDRGFTEAFF.

This chain joins TRBV5-4 and TRBJ2-1; TRBD1 agrees at 11 bases. The CDR3 is 15 amino acids. The ends lost 7 bases at V and 8 bases at J; junction bases unmatched: 11. CDR1 SGHNT and CDR2 YYREEE come from the germline V gene (reference sequence). The CDR3 DNA is TGTGCCAGCGGAAAACCGGGACAGGGGGACTATGAGCAGTTCTTC. Amino acid sequence: CASGKPGQGDYEQFF.